The entry below gives a single TCR beta chain sequence along with its context. Its cognate antigen has yet to be identified. Within one base of it there is no much larger clone, and no base qualities were kept. Using the deep immunoSEQ assay, multiplex PCR amplified TCR CDR3 regions from genomic DNA. Genomic DNA extracted from each cell subset was distributed evenly over all wells of several immunoSEQ 96-well plates, and each plate served as one replicate. For sorted subsets, approximately 200 ng of genomic DNA, equivalent to around 31,000 T cell genomes, went into each replicate PCR. The purified libraries were quantified using a Qubit 3.0 fluorometer, sized with a Bioanalyzer 2100, and then quantified again using the KAPA Library Quantification kit. Every immunoSEQ 96-well plate was sequenced on a separate single-read 150-cycle Illumina NextSeq 550 flow cell. Per the authors' processing: Because only junctional sequences without quality scores were contained in the immunoSEQ output, filtering matching that applied to full-length reads could not be performed. To assign V/J genes and CDR3, sequences were annotated against IMGT germline references using PyIR, a Python wrapper for IgBLAST v1.9. Reads with weak V/J assignments (E-value above 1e-6), missing CDR3, stop codons, out-of-frame junctions, or ambiguous translated residues were removed. A V3J clonotype was defined by an identical inferred V gene, J gene, and CDR3 amino acid sequence. To compute the percentage overlap between repertoires, the number of shared unique clonotypes was divided by the size of the smaller repertoire. RTK rarefaction, the Chao1 estimator, and Recon v2.1 estimates of unobserved clonotypes were used to assess repertoire richness. For all TCRbeta clonotypes obtained by the gDNA method from a handful of donors, generation probabilities were computed with OLGA. TCRdb provides this immuneACCESS table in a form limited to in-frame rearrangements. Some clones are lacking; in checked studies, under half of them reflect an unresolved V gene, and why the rest are absent is not known. D and trimming come from the DNA, and the V and J calls and clone size come from that table. The sample table holds 560,000 or so clones, of which roughly 95% were seen once. The top ten hold roughly 0.1% of the sample.

These data originate in a study of shared clonotypes between healthy human individuals (dated by TCRdb to 2018 to 2021). Context from the whole study: Two women and three men aged 18 to 49 years were included in the cohort. For each donor, CD4 naive and CD4 memory were each given three plates, CD8 naive was given two plates, and CD8 memory was given one plate. The study deeply sequenced blood TCR repertoires of five healthy adults to estimate repertoire size and the extent of clonotype sharing between individuals. Libraries were prepared and TCR repertoires were sequenced by different laboratories using diverse techniques, in order to increase sequencing depth and limit assay-specific biases. Leukapheresis yielded between about 0.94 and 8.9 billion PBMCs per donor. Broader findings and caveats from the paper: Pairwise subsampling indicated that sequencing depth was expected to affect the degree of clonotype sharing among donors. Sampling was limited to blood, and TCR repertoires in tissue likely differ from TCR repertoires in blood. Naive subsets generally had larger estimated clonotype richness than memory subsets. About 4.5% of naive CD4, 3.5% of naive CD8, around 2.3% of memory CD4, and about 0.4% of memory CD8 clonotypes were shared across a handful of donors. Even with the large sequencing depth, rarefaction of the sorted-subset datasets indicated that sequencing was incomplete. Clonotypes shared by all four sorted-subset donors showed higher generation probabilities than non-shared clonotypes. Because the study included a small number of donors, the genetic and exposure-history diversity represented was limited.

The germline V gene (reference sequence) specifies SEHNR as CDR1 and FQNEAQ as CDR2. Trimming leaves V shorter by 5 bases and J shorter by 2 bases, with the junction holding 10 bases beyond the gene matches. Taken from cysteine to phenylalanine, the CDR3 has 17 residues. The only DNA kept is the CDR3, 51 bases in frame from the first base. CD8 naive samples were CD45RO-negative cells positively selected for CCR7, giving a CD45RA+CCR7+ population that excluded TemRA cells. The donors were healthy, HIV-negative adults who had no recently reported acute infections or vaccinations. Every donor was a Caucasian adult living in Nashville, Tennessee, USA. Blood was collected by leukapheresis, and PBMCs were isolated by Ficoll-Histopaque density gradient centrifugation and then cryopreserved in liquid nitrogen vapor phase. Analytical flow cytometry was used to check the purity and quantity of every magnetically sorted T cell population. Each sorted fraction had its genomic DNA isolated and then quantified by UV absorbance on a Nanodrop 2000c.

Sequenced: naive CD8+ T cells sorted from blood. This specimen's cell subset or site label, interpreted: CD45RA+CCR7+. This TCR came from a woman in her 30s in good health. The chain couples TRBV7-9 to TRBJ2-7; TRBD1 lines up with 12 middle nucleotides. CDR3 reads: CASSPGTGGLNPYEQYF. DNA sequence: TGTGCCAGCAGCCCCGGGACAGGGGGCCTCAATCCCTACGAGCAGTACTTC.